This TCR beta chain came from a study of T cell responses to AZD1222 COVID-19 vaccine. Turning to the study itself: Some second doses came at about 4 weeks and others at about 12 weeks; these were pooled. Study-level results: There were mostly white British donors and more females than males, and clonal diversity was possibly underestimated. Just a handful of AZD1222 recipients tested seropositive at baseline. Within unmutated variant regions lay the reported targets of nearly half of spike-specific TCRs.

This CDR3 is 13 amino acids long. Trimming pared 2 bases from V and 7 bases from J, leaving 9 bases between. In germline, CDR1 is MNHNS, CDR2 SASEGT. Produced via immunoSEQ multiplex PCR; TCRdb's table is partial and in-frame only. The sample contains about 100,000 clones, over 85% of which appear only once. As to this clone: Its antigen is unidentified.

V and J are TRBV6-1 and TRBJ2-1; perhaps TRBD2 as D (5 bases). The material was peripheral blood, obtained on day 0 of AZD1222 vaccination. This clonotype was sampled from an adult in good health. CDR3: CASSEFTSNEQFF. The CDR3 coding sequence is TGTGCCAGCAGTGAATTTACTAGTAATGAGCAGTTCTTC.